This section outlines one T cell receptor (beta chain) sequence together with its context. Its antigen remains unidentified. These data are taken from a study of cytomegalovirus exposure and HLA in healthy donors. General study results and limits: Reports described diagnosis of cytomegalovirus status by the classifier as highly specific and sensitive. An analysis that was carried out later associated some 17,000 TCR beta sequences with HLA alleles at 0.05 false discovery rate.

This CDR3 region has 15 residues. From germline, CDR1 is MDHEN and CDR2 SYDVKM. The V end was cut by 7 bases, the J end by 2 bases, with 16 bases between. PCR primers comprised 60 Vbeta and 13 Jbeta primers. Clones were read by immunoSEQ multiplex PCR, and TCRdb kept only the in-frame ones, dropping some. The sample holds roughly 100,000 clones, about 74% seen once. The receptor comes from a female donor in good health and CMV-seronegative. The chain combines TRBV28 with TRBJ2-3, with D maybe TRBD2 (6 bases). The specimen was PBMCs. Written as DNA, the CDR3 is TGTGCCAGCAAGAACAAGCGGGCTATCACAGATACGCAGTATTTT. Translation gives CASKNKRAITDTQYF.